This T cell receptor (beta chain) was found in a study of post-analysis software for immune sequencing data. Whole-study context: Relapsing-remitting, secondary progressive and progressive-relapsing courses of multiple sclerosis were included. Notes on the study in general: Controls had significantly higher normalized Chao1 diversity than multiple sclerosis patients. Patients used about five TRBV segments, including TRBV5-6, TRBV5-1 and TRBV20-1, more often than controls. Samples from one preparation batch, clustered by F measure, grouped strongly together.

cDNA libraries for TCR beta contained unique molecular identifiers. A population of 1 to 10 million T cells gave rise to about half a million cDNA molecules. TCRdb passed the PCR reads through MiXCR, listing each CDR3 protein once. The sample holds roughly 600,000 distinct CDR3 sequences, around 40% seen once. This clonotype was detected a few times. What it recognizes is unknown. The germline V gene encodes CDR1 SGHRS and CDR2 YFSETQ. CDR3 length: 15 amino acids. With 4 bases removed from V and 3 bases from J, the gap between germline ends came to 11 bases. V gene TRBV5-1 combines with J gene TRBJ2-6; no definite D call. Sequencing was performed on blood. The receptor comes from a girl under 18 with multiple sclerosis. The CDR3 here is CASSPGPLGANVLTF. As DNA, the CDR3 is TGCGCCAGCAGCCCGGGCCCTCTTGGGGCCAACGTCCTGACTTTC.